This passage covers 22 T cell receptor beta chains from one sample sequenced in a study of PD-1 blockade in classical Hodgkin lymphoma. The time point was: cycle 4 day 1 (C4D1), after more than five weeks of nivolumab. Each of the patients experienced relapse following autologous stem cell transplantation, and their brentuximab vedotin exposure differed. Sequencing was performed with immunoSEQ multiplex PCR; in TCRdb, only in-frame clones are kept and a portion is missing. The sample lists about 96,000 clones, about 93% seen once, with around 2% in the top ten. The sequenced sample was peripheral blood mononuclear cells (PBMCs), obtained before the fourth cycle of nivolumab. Receptors were obtained from a human donor with classical Hodgkin lymphoma.

The chain links TRBV19 to TRBJ1-2, with D unclear. Germline assignment: CDR1 LNHDA and CDR2 SQIVND (reference sequence). The CDR3 sequence is 14 residues long. Trimming shortened V by 6 bases and J by 4 bases, and 15 bases separated the two germline ends. CDR3 loop: CASSITGYSYGYTF. The CDR3 DNA reads TGTGCCAGTAGCATAACCGGGTATTCCTATGGCTACACCTTC.

The chain recombines TRBV10-1 with TRBJ2-7, with D unclear. V was pared by 3 bases and J by 2 bases, with 8 bases between. The CDR3 spans 13 residues. Germline V gene data show CDR1 as WNHNN and CDR2 as SYGVQD (reference sequence). The CDR3 loop is CASSEGFTYEQYF. CDR3 sequence (DNA): TGCGCCAGCAGTGAAGGGTTTACCTACGAGCAGTACTTC.

The chain is built from TRBV19 and TRBJ2-7, with 8 bases that match TRBD2. V lost 3 bases to trimming and J lost 4 bases; unmatched junction nucleotides: 11. The germline CDR1 and CDR2 sequences are LNHDA and SQIVND (reference sequence). The CDR3 spans 16 residues. CDR3 residues: CASSIGGASGGYEQYF. The CDR3 DNA follows: TGTGCCAGTAGTATCGGGGGGGCTAGCGGAGGTTACGAGCAGTACTTC.

The gene calls are TRBV5-1 and TRBJ1-2, with TRBD1 as a possible D gene (5 bases). The ends were cut back, 2 bases at V and 3 bases at J, with 17 bases in the middle. This CDR3 is 16 amino acids long. The germline V gene encodes CDR1 SGHRS and CDR2 YFSETQ. In DNA form, the CDR3 reads TGCGCCAGCAGCTTCTTTTTGGGGGGAGGTGACTATGGCTACACCTTC. Residues: CASSFFLGGGDYGYTF.

The rearrangement uses TRBV10-1 and TRBJ2-7; D could derive from TRBD1 or TRBD2 (5 bases each). This CDR3 has 13 amino acids. Germline V gene data show CDR1 as WNHNN and CDR2 as SYGVQD (reference sequence). V lost 4 bases and J 2 bases, leaving 9 bases between the germline ends. Here the CDR3 DNA reads TGCGCCAGCAGTGGAGGGGCGGCCTACGAGCAGTACTTC. It specifies CASSGGAAYEQYF.

The CDR3 nucleotides are TGTGCCAGCAGTTTTTCCTACGAGCAGTACTTC. Encoded protein: CASSFSYEQYF. V usage is TRBV2 and J usage is TRBJ2-7; D ambiguous. CDR3 size: 11 residues. Germline V CDR1 and CDR2: SNHLY, FYNNEI. V lost 5 bases, J lost 1 base, and 3 bases lay in between.

The J gene is TRBJ2-3, the V gene TRBV5-1; a weak D match, TRBD2 (5 bases). Trimming took off 0 bases at V and 0 bases at J, with 8 bases between the two ends. The CDR3 loop spans 15 amino acids. CDR1 SGHRS and CDR2 YFSETQ come from the germline V gene. The CDR3 region is CASSLERSSTDTQYF. For the CDR3, the DNA is TGCGCCAGCAGCTTGGAGCGGAGTAGCACAGATACGCAGTATTTT.

CDR3 sequence (DNA): TGTGCCAGTAGTATAGATCGGGACAGGAACACTGAAGCTTTCTTT. Translated: CASSIDRDRNTEAFF. This chain joins TRBV19 and TRBJ1-1, with TRBD1 identical over 7 bases. J lost 1 base, V lost 0 bases, and 2 bases had no gene match. This CDR3 is built from 15 residues. Germline assignment: CDR1 LNHDA and CDR2 SQIVND (reference sequence).

The chain joins TRBV9 to TRBJ1-2; 9 bases are shared with TRBD1. The V gene's germline CDR1 is SGDLS and CDR2 YYNGEE. CDR3 size: 14 residues. V lost 2 bases and J lost 7; bases outside the gene matches: 6. For the CDR3, the DNA is TGTGCCAGCAGCGTTACAGGGGGCGAAGGTGGCTACACCTTC. Protein product: CASSVTGGEGGYTF.

The V gene is TRBV28, the J gene TRBJ1-4; unclear D gene. Trimming left V 6 bases short and J 5 bases short, with 16 bases between. This CDR3 comprises 15 residues. Germline CDR1 reads MDHEN; CDR2 reads SYDVKM. CDR3 nucleotide sequence: TGTGCCAGCAGCACGAACAAGTGGGGAAATGAAAAACTGTTTTTT. Its protein is CASSTNKWGNEKLFF. Based on the CDR3 plus reference TRBV28 and TRBJ1-4, the full variable domain is DVKVTQSSRYLVKRTGEKVFLECVQDMDHENMFWYRQDPGLGLRLIYFSYDVKMKEKGDIPEGYSVSREKKERFSLILESASTNQTSMYLCASSTNKWGNEKLFFGSGTQLSVL.

The rearrangement uses TRBV27 and TRBJ2-5, with D maybe TRBD1 (5 bases). CDR3 length: 14 residues. Trimming pared 5 bases from V and 1 base from J, leaving 11 bases between. Germline CDR1 reads MNHEY; CDR2 reads SMNVEV (reference sequence). This CDR3 is CASSHRGSQETQYF. CDR3 sequence (DNA): TGTGCCAGCAGTCATAGGGGCTCCCAAGAGACCCAGTACTTC.

The rearrangement uses TRBV6-1 and TRBJ2-7; D not resolved. The CDR3 sequence is 15 residues long. Germline CDR1 and CDR2: MNHNS and SASEGT. Trimming removed 2 bases from V and 2 bases from J, with 13 bases in between. The chain's CDR3 is CASSERRLAPYEQYF. The CDR3 DNA reads as TGTGCCAGCAGTGAAAGGCGCCTCGCCCCCTACGAGCAGTACTTC.

The chain has TRBV28 and TRBJ2-6, with a possible D match to TRBD1 (6 bases). V gave up 3 bases and J gave up 2 bases, with 20 bases separating them. The CDR3 totals 19 residues. Germline assignment: CDR1 MDHEN and CDR2 SYDVKM. CDR3 in amino acids: CASSLGVWADRTGANVLTF. DNA of the CDR3: TGTGCCAGCAGTTTGGGGGTCTGGGCTGACAGGACTGGGGCCAACGTCCTGACTTTC. Full variable domain (remainder filled in from reference TRBV28 and TRBJ2-6): DVKVTQSSRYLVKRTGEKVFLECVQDMDHENMFWYRQDPGLGLRLIYFSYDVKMKEKGDIPEGYSVSREKKERFSLILESASTNQTSMYLCASSLGVWADRTGANVLTFGAGSRLTVL.

V is TRBV29-1 and J is TRBJ2-6, with 11 bases that match TRBD1. Germline trimming cut 0 bases from V and 3 bases from J; bases unmatched to any gene: 16. Germline-derived CDR1 and CDR2 are SQVTM and ANQGSEA. This CDR3 region has 21 residues. This CDR3 reads CSVEDPPAKDRGLSGANVLTF. The CDR3 DNA is TGCAGCGTTGAAGACCCCCCGGCTAAGGACAGGGGGCTAAGTGGGGCCAACGTCCTGACTTTC.

This clone was seen a single time. J is TRBJ1-4 and V is TRBV21-1. TRBV21-1 is reported as a pseudogene. CDR3 length: 15 residues. The CDR3 reads CASSKETGLNEKLFF. For the CDR3, the DNA is TGTGCCAGCAGCAAAGAGACAGGACTAAATGAAAAACTGTTTTTT.

V usage is TRBV29-1 and J usage is TRBJ2-2; D may be TRBD2 (5 bases). The germline V gene encodes CDR1 SQVTM and CDR2 ANQGSEA. V was trimmed by 4 bases and J by 1 base, leaving 7 bases between them. This CDR3 is built from 13 residues. The CDR3 protein is CSVAEGNTGELFF. CDR3 nucleotide sequence: TGCAGCGTTGCTGAGGGGAACACCGGGGAGCTGTTTTTT.

The chain employs TRBV6-5 and TRBJ2-7; 11 bases are a match to TRBD1. J was trimmed by 2 bases and V by 5 bases; bases with no gene match: 2. The germline gives CDR1 MNHEY, CDR2 SVGAGI. The CDR3 consists of 14 residues. CDR3 amino acids: CASSRTGGTYEQYF. The CDR3 DNA sequence: TGTGCCAGCAGTCGGACAGGGGGCACCTACGAGCAGTACTTC.

The V gene is TRBV5-4, the J gene TRBJ1-2; D may be TRBD1 (5 bases). This CDR3 spans 16 amino acids. The germline V gene encodes CDR1 SGHNT and CDR2 YYREEE (reference sequence). V was shortened by 4 bases and J by 3 bases, with 19 bases between the two germline ends. Written as DNA, the CDR3 is TGTGCCAGCAGCGCCGGGACTCCTAGGATCGACTATGGCTACACCTTC. Protein sequence: CASSAGTPRIDYGYTF.

This clone was counted a few times. This chain joins TRBV30 and TRBJ2-1, with 10 bases matching TRBD2. The junction had 16 bases not matched to a gene; V was cut back by 1 base and J by 1 base. The CDR3 contains 20 residues. CDR1 and CDR2 (germline): GTSNPN, SVGIG (reference sequence). The chain's CDR3 is CAWSDVGGATSGLSYNEQFF. CDR3 nucleotide sequence: TGTGCCTGGAGTGACGTGGGGGGGGCGACTAGCGGGTTATCCTACAATGAGCAGTTCTTC.

The chain uses TRBV11-2 and TRBJ2-3; possibly TRBD1 or TRBD2 for D (6 bases each). CDR1 and CDR2 from the germline V gene are SGHAT and FQNNGV. V lost 5 bases, J lost 6 bases, and 9 bases lay in between. This CDR3 comprises 12 residues. The CDR3 coding sequence is TGTGCCAGCAGCCAAGGGGGGGATACGCAGTATTTT. It specifies CASSQGGDTQYF.

This chain links TRBV19 with TRBJ2-5; 14 bases match TRBD2. Germline CDR1 LNHDA, CDR2 SQIVND (reference sequence). The V gene end was trimmed by 6 bases and the J gene end by 3 bases; junction bases not matched to a gene: 15. The CDR3 has 19 amino acids. CDR3 residues: CASSPSDPGLAGDEETQYF. The DNA for the CDR3 is TGTGCCAGTAGCCCCTCCGACCCGGGACTAGCGGGAGATGAAGAGACCCAGTACTTC.

In DNA, the CDR3 is TGCGCCAGCAGCTCTGGGGGACTGACCTACGAGCAGTACTTC. Protein: CASSSGGLTYEQYF. The V and J genes are TRBV5-1 and TRBJ2-7, with D maybe TRBD2 (6 bases). The CDR3 contains 14 residues. Germline CDR1 reads SGHRS; CDR2 reads YFSETQ. The ends were cut back, 3 bases at V and 2 bases at J, with 12 bases in the middle.